A selection of T cell receptor beta chains follows, all from one sample in a study of identical twins. Via MiXCR, TCRdb re-called the 5' RACE reads, giving one row per CDR3 protein. Here the sample spans about 190,000 distinct CDR3 sequences, around 15% being singletons. These data are also associated with another study on T cells expressing NK-cell markers.

The source material was CD8+ T cells sorted from blood. All receptors derive from a woman younger than 35 in good health. Each CDR3 is given with its conserved first and last residue. D genes are given only for firm matches. Clone size is shown for a subset of rows, as once, few, many or a class of expanded clone.

>-|TRBJ2-7|TRBD1|TRBV19|15
TGTGCCAGTAGTAGCGGGACAGGGAGAAGCTACGAGCAGTACTTC
CASSSGTGRSYEQYF
>few|TRBJ1-5|-|TRBV27|14
TGTGCCAGCAGTTTTATGGGGCCGAATCAGCCCCAGCATTTT
CASSFMGPNQPQHF
>-|TRBJ2-3|TRBD2|TRBV12-3/TRBV12-4|18
TGTGCCAGCAGTTTAGTGGGACTAGCGTATTCTAGCACAGATACGCAGTATTTT
CASSLVGLAYSSTDTQYF
>few|TRBJ2-5|-|TRBV25-1|14
TGTGCCAGCAGTGAGCCAGGGCTGTCAGAGACCCAGTACTTC
CASSEPGLSETQYF
>-|TRBJ2-3|-|TRBV9|16
TGTGCCAGCAGCGTAGAGGGCAGGTTCGGGACAGATACGCAGTATTTT
CASSVEGRFGTDTQYF
>-|TRBJ2-1|TRBD1|TRBV3-1|13
TGTGCCAGCAGCCACCGGGGCGGGACAGGGCAGTTCTTC
CASSHRGGTGQFF
>-|TRBJ2-6|-|TRBV29-1|16
TGCAGCGTTGAAGTATCGGGGGACCCTGGGGCCAACGTCCTGACTTTC
CSVEVSGDPGANVLTF
>-|TRBJ2-3|-|TRBV6-1|14
TGTGCCAGCAACCCAAAAAAACCCCCAGATACGCAGTATTTT
CASNPKKPPDTQYF
>few|TRBJ2-3|-|TRBV2|18
TGTGCCAGCTCCCAAGGTTTGTACGGGAGCGTACTCGAAGATACGCAGTATTTT
CASSQGLYGSVLEDTQYF
>-|TRBJ1-1|-|TRBV7-9|14
TGTGCCAGCAGCTTATTAGGGACGAACACTGAAGCTTTCTTT
CASSLLGTNTEAFF
>few|TRBJ2-1|-|TRBV30|11
TGTGCCTGGGGGCCCGACAATGAGCAGTTCTTC
CAWGPDNEQFF
>few|TRBJ2-5|-|TRBV29-1|10
TGCAGCGTTGGACAGGAGACCCAGTACTTC
CSVGQETQYF
>few|TRBJ2-1|TRBD2|TRBV3-1|16
TGTGCCAGCAGCCAAGATCTGCGGGGGGGCTTCAATGAGCAGTTCTTC
CASSQDLRGGFNEQFF
>-|TRBJ2-3|TRBD2|TRBV20-1|15
TGCAGTGCTAGAGATCTAGCGGGGAGCACAGATACGCAGTATTTT
CSARDLAGSTDTQYF
>many|TRBJ2-1|-|TRBV6-1|13
TGTGCCACCTCGGGACTCGAGCCCAATGAGCAGTTCTTC
CATSGLEPNEQFF
>few|TRBJ2-7|TRBD2|TRBV20-1|13
TGCAGTGCTAGACGCGGGGGAACCTACGAGCAGTACTTC
CSARRGGTYEQYF
>few|TRBJ1-5|-|TRBV7-9|12
TGTGCCAGCAGCTTGAATATTCAACCCCAGCATTTT
CASSLNIQPQHF
>-|TRBJ1-2|TRBD1|TRBV5-6|12
TGTGCCAGCAGCTGGGGACAGCATGGCTACACCTTC
CASSWGQHGYTF
>many|TRBJ2-3|-|TRBV2|15
TGTGCCAGCAGTGGGATGGGGAGCCACACAGATACGCAGTATTTT
CASSGMGSHTDTQYF
>-|TRBJ2-7|-|TRBV5-1|15
TGCGCCAGCGGAAAAGGGGTCCCTCGTTCCTACGAGCAGTACTTC
CASGKGVPRSYEQYF
>many|TRBJ1-2|-|TRBV12-3/TRBV12-4|11
TGTGCCAGCAACTTTAACTATGGCTACACCTTC
CASNFNYGYTF
>-|TRBJ1-6|-|TRBV7-9|13
TGTGCCAGCAGCTTTGACGACTTTTCACCCCTCCACTTT
CASSFDDFSPLHF
>many|TRBJ2-5|TRBD2|TRBV5-1|16
TGCGCCAGCAGCTTGTTGGGTAGCGGGGCCGAGGGGACCCAGTACTTC
CASSLLGSGAEGTQYF
>few|TRBJ1-1|TRBD1|TRBV6-1|15
TGTGCCAGCAGCGAACCCGGGACAGCTCTATTGGGGGCTTTCTTT
CASSEPGTALLGAFF
>few|TRBJ2-1|-|TRBV5-1|12
TGCGCCAGCACCGAGGGGGACAATGAGCAGTTCTTC
CASTEGDNEQFF
>few|TRBJ2-2|-|TRBV19|14
TGTGCCAGTAGACCAGGGATGAACACCGGGGAGCTGTTTTTT
CASRPGMNTGELFF
>-|TRBJ2-2|-|TRBV11-2|13
TGTGCCAGCACCCAAGGACGGACCGGGGAGCTGTTTTTT
CASTQGRTGELFF
>few|TRBJ2-7|-|TRBV15|16
TGTGCCACCAGCAGAGGGGGGGTCGACGGAAACTACGAGCAGTACTTC
CATSRGGVDGNYEQYF
>-|TRBJ2-1|TRBD2|TRBV11-3|17
TGTGCCAGCAGCTCCCGGACTAGCGGGGGCAAACACAATGAGCAGTTCTTC
CASSSRTSGGKHNEQFF
>-|TRBJ2-2|-|TRBV27|14
TGTGCCAGCAATAGCGGACCGAACACCGGGGAGCTGTTTTTT
CASNSGPNTGELFF
>-|TRBJ2-7|TRBD1|TRBV7-9|15
TGTGCCAGCGGCTCCGGGACAGGACTCCCCTACGAGCAGTACTTC
CASGSGTGLPYEQYF
>-|TRBJ1-4|-|TRBV7-6|16
TGTGCCAGCAGCTTAGCCAGCGTAGGGCTTGGTGAAAAACTGTTTTTT
CASSLASVGLGEKLFF
>-|TRBJ2-1|-|TRBV11-2|12
TGTGCCAGCAGCTTCACCCACAATGAGCAGTTCTTC
CASSFTHNEQFF
>few|TRBJ2-1|-|TRBV9|13
TGTGCCAGCAGCGGGGACGGAGACTATGAGCAGTTCTTC
CASSGDGDYEQFF
>many|TRBJ2-1|TRBD2|TRBV20-1|15
TGCAGTGCTAGAAAGCTAGCGGGGGTCTTCCCGGAGCAGTTCTTC
CSARKLAGVFPEQFF
>many|TRBJ2-2|TRBD2|TRBV11-3|16
TGTGCCAGCAGCTGGGGGACTAGCGGTGTGGCCGGGGAGCTGTTTTTT
CASSWGTSGVAGELFF
>many|TRBJ1-1|-|TRBV5-1|12
TGCGCCAGCAGCTTGGGGGCAGATGAAGCTTTCTTT
CASSLGADEAFF
>-|TRBJ1-6|-|TRBV7-9|15
TGTGCCAGCAGAGTCTCCGGGGATTACTATTCACCCCTCCACTTT
CASRVSGDYYSPLHF
>-|TRBJ2-7|-|TRBV15|13
TGTGCCACCAGCAGCCAGGGTCTCCACGAGCAGTACTTC
CATSSQGLHEQYF
>few|TRBJ1-1|-|TRBV7-9|16
TGTGCCAGCAGCCCCCCCACCGGGGTCGGGAGCACTGAAGCTTTCTTT
CASSPPTGVGSTEAFF
>few|TRBJ2-2|TRBD2|TRBV11-2|17
TGTGCCAGCAGCTTGGACTTGGCTAGCGGGAGAACCGGGGAGCTGTTTTTT
CASSLDLASGRTGELFF
>-|TRBJ2-1|TRBD2|TRBV7-6|16
TGTGCCAGCAGCTTAGCCTTAGCGGGATCCTACAATGAGCAGTTCTTC
CASSLALAGSYNEQFF
>-|TRBJ1-1|-|TRBV7-8|12
TGTGCCAGCAGAACCGTGAACACTGAAGCTTTCTTT
CASRTVNTEAFF
>-|TRBJ2-3|-|TRBV6-5|14
TGTGCCAGCAGTTACTCGCCACAGGGTGATACGCAGTATTTT
CASSYSPQGDTQYF
>few|TRBJ2-3|-|TRBV7-9|10
TGTGCCAGCGGGGGGAATACGCAGTATTTT
CASGGNTQYF
>few|TRBJ2-3|-|TRBV20-1|15
TGCAGTGCTAGTCCCCCACCGGGACTCACAGATACGCAGTATTTT
CSASPPPGLTDTQYF
>-|TRBJ2-2|-|TRBV9|18
TGTGCCAGCAGCGGGGCCGGGCAGCCTAACGCGAACACCGGGGAGCTGTTTTTT
CASSGAGQPNANTGELFF
>few|TRBJ2-2|TRBD2|TRBV11-2|15
TGTGCCAGCAGCCTTCTAGCGGGAGCGGCCGGGGAGCTGTTTTTT
CASSLLAGAAGELFF
>few|TRBJ2-1|TRBD2|TRBV6-4|14
TGTGCCAGCAGTGACGGGAGGGGAGCGCCCAAGCAGTTCTTC
CASSDGRGAPKQFF
>few|TRBJ2-7|-|TRBV7-6|15
TGTGCCAGCAGCTTCGGGACTCGAGGGGCCTACGAGCAGTACTTC
CASSFGTRGAYEQYF
>few|TRBJ2-7|TRBD1|TRBV6-1|15
TGTGCCAGCAGTGTTACAGGGGAACTCTCCTACGAGCAGTACTTC
CASSVTGELSYEQYF
>few|TRBJ2-2|-|TRBV14|13
TGTGCCAGCAGCCAAACCGGGACGTCGGAGCTGTTTTTT
CASSQTGTSELFF
>many|TRBJ1-2|-|TRBV12-3/TRBV12-4|14
TGTGCCAGCGGCCCCCTTCAGAGAGGATATGGCTACACCTTC
CASGPLQRGYGYTF
>-|TRBJ2-7|-|TRBV27|13
TGTGCCAGCAGTTCGGGATATCCCTACGAGCAGTACTTC
CASSSGYPYEQYF